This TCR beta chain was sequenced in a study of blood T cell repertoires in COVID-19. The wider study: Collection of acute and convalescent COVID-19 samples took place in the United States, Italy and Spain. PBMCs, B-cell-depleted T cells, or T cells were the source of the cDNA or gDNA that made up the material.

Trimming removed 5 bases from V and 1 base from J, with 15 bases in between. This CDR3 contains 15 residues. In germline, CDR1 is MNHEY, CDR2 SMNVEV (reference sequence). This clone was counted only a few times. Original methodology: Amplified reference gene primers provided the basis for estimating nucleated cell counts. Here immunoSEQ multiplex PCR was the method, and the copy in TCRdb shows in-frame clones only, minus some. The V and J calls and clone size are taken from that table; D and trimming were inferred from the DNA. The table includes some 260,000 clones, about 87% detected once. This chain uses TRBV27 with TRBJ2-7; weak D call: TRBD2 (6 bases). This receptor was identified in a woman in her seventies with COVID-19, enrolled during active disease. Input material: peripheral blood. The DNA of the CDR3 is TGTGCCAGCAGTGCCGGGACTCAGGGATCCTACGAGCAGTACTTC. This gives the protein CASSAGTQGSYEQYF.